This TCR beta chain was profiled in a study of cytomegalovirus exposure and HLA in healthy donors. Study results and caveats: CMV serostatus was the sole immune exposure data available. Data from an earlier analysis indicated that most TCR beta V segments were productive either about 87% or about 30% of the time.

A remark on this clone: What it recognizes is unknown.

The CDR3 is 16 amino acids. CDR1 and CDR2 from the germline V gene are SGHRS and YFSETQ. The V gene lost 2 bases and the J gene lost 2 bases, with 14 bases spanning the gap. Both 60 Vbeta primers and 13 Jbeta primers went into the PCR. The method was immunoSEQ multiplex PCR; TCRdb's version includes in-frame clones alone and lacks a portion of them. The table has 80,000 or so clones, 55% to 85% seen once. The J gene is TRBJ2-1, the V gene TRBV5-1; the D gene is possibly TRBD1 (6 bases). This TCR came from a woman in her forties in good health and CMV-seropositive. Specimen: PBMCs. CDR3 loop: CASSLVQGSTYNEQFF. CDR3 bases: TGCGCCAGCAGCTTAGTCCAGGGGTCCACCTACAATGAGCAGTTCTTC.